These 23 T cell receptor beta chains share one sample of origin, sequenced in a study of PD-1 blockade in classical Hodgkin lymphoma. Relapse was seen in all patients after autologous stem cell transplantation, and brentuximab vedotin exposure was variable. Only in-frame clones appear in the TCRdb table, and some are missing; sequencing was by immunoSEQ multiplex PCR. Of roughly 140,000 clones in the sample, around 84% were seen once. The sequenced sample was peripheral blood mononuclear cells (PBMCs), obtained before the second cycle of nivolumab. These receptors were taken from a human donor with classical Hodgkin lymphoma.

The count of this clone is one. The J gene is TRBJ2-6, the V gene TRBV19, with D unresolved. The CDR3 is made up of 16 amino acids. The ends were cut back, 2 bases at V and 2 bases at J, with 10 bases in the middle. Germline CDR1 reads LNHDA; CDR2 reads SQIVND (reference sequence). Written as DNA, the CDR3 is TGTGCCAGTAGTATACCGAGTTCGGCTGGGGCCAACGTCCTGACTTTC. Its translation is CASSIPSSAGANVLTF. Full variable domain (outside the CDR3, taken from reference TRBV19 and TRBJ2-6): DGGITQSPKYLFRKEGQNVTLSCEQNLNHDAMYWYRQDPGQGLRLIYYSQIVNDFQKGDIAEGYSVSREKKESFPLTVTSAQKNPTAFYLCASSIPSSAGANVLTFGAGSRLTVL.

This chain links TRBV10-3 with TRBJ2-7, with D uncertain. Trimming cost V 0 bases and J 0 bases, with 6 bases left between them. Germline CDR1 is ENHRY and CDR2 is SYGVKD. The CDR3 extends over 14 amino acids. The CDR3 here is CAISESYSSYEQYF. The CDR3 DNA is TGTGCCATCAGTGAGTCATACAGCTCCTACGAGCAGTACTTC.

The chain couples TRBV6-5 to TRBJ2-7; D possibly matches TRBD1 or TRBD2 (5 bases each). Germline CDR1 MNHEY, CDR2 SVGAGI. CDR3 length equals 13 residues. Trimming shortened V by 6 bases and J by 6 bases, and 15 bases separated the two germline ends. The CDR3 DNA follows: TGTGCCAGCAGGACCGGGACGGACCGCGAGCAGTACTTC. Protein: CASRTGTDREQYF.

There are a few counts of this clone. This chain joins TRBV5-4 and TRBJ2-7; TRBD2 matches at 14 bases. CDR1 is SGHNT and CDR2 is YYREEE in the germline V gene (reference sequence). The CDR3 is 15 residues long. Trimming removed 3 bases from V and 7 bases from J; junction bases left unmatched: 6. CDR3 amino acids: CASSSGLAGAEEQYF. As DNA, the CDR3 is TGTGCCAGCAGCTCGGGACTAGCGGGAGCTGAAGAGCAGTACTTC.

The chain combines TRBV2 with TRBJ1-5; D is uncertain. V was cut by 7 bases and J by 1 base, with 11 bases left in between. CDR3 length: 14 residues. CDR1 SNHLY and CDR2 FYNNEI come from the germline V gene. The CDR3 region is CASTMTNSNQPQHF. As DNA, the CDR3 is TGTGCCAGCACCATGACAAACAGCAATCAGCCCCAGCATTTT.

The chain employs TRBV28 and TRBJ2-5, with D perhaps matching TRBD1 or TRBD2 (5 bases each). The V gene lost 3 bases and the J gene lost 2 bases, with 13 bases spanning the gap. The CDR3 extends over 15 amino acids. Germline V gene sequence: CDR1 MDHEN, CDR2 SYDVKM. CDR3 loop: CASSFGAALQETQYF. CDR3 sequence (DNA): TGTGCCAGCAGTTTCGGGGCGGCCCTACAAGAGACCCAGTACTTC.

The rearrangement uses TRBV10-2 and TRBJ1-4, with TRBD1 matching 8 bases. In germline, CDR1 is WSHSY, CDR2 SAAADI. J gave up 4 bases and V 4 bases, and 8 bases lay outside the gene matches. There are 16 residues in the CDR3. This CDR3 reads CASSGETGDGNEKLFF. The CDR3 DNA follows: TGCGCCAGCAGTGGGGAGACAGGGGATGGTAATGAAAAACTGTTTTTT.

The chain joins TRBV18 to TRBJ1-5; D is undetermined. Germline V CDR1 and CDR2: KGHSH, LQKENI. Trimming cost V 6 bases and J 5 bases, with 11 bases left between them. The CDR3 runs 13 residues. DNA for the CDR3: TGTGCCAGCTCCCAGGACGGCGATCAGCCCCAGCATTTT. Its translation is CASSQDGDQPQHF.

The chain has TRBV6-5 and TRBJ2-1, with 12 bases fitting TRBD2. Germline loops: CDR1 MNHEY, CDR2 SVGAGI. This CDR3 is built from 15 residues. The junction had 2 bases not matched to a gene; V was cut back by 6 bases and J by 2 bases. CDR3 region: CASSLAGGTYNEQFF. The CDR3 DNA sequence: TGTGCCAGCAGCCTAGCGGGAGGGACCTACAATGAGCAGTTCTTC.

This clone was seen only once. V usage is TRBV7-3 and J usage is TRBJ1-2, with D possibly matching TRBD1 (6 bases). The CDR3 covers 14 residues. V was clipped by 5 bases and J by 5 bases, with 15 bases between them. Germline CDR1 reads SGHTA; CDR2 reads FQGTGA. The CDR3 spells CASSPRMGAYGYTF. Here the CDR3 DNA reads TGTGCCAGCAGCCCCCGTATGGGGGCGTATGGCTACACCTTC.

This CDR3 is CASSYGGRHSYEQYF. In DNA, the CDR3 is TGTGCCAGCAGTTACGGCGGCAGGCACTCCTACGAGCAGTACTTC. This rearrangement joins TRBV6-5 to TRBJ2-7; no clear D gene. CDR3 length: 15 residues. V was cut by 2 bases and J by 0 bases, with 11 bases left in between. Germline V gene data show CDR1 as MNHEY and CDR2 as SVGAGI.

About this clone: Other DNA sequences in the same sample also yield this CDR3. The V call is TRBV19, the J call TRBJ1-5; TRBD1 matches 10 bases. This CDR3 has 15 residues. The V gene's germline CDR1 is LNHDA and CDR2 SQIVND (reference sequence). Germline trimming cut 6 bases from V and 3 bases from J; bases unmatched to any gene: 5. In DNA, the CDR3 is TGTGCCAGTAGCGGGGGACAGGGGTACAATCAGCCCCAGCATTTT. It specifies CASSGGQGYNQPQHF.

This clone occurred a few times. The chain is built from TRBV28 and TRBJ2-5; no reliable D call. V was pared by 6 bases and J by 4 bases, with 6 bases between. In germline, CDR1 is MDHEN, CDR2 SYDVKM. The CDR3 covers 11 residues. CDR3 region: CASSTLETQYF. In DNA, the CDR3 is TGTGCCAGCAGCACTCTAGAGACCCAGTACTTC.

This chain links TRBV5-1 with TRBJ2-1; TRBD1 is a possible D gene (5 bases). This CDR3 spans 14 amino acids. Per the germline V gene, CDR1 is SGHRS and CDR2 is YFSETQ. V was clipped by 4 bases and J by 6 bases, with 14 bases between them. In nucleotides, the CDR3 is TGCGCCAGCAGCCATGAAGGGGCCCTCAATGAGCAGTTCTTC. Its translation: CASSHEGALNEQFF.

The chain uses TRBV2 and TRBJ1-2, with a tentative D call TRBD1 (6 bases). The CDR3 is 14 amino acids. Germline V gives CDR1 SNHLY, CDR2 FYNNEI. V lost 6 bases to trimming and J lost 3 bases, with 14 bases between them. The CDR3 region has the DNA TGTGCCAGCAGAGACGGGGGGCAGTACTATGGCTACACCTTC. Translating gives CASRDGGQYYGYTF.

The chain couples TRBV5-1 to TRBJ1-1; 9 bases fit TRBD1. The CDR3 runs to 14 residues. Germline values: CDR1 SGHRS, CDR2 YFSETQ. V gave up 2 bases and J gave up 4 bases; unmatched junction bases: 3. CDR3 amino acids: CASSLQGAFTEAFF. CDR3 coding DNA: TGCGCCAGCAGCTTACAGGGGGCGTTCACTGAAGCTTTCTTT.

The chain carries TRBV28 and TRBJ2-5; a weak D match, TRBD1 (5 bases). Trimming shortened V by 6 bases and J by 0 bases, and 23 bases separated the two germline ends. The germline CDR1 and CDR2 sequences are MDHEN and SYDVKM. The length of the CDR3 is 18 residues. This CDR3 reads CASRKKWSGHNYQETQYF. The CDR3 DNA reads TGTGCCAGCAGAAAAAAGTGGTCCGGACATAATTACCAAGAGACCCAGTACTTC.

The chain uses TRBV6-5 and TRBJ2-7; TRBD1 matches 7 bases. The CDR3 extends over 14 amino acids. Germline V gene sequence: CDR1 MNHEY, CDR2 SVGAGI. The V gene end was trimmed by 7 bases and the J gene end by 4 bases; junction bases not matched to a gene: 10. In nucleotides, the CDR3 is TGTGCCAGCAAGACCGGGACAGCCAAGTACGAGCAGTACTTC. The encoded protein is CASKTGTAKYEQYF.

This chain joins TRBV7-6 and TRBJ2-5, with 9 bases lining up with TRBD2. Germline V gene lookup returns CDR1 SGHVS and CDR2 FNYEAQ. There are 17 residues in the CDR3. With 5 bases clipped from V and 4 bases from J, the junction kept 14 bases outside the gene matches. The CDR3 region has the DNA TGTGCCAGCAGCCCCCGTCCGGGACTAGCATGGCTAGAGACCCAGTACTTC. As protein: CASSPRPGLAWLETQYF.

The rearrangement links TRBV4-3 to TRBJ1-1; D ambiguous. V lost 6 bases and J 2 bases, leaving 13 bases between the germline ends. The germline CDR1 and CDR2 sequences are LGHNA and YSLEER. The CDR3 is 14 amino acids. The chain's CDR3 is CASRSGHYNTEAFF. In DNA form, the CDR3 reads TGCGCCAGCAGATCCGGGCACTACAACACTGAAGCTTTCTTT.

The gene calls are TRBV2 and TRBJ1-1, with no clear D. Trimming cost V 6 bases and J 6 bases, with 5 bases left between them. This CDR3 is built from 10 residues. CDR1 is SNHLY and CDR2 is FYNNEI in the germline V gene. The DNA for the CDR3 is TGTGCCAGCAGGCTCGCTGAAGCTTTCTTT. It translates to CASRLAEAFF. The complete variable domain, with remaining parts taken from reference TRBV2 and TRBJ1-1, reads EPEVTQTPSHQVTQMGQEVILRCVPISNHLYFYWYRQILGQKVEFLVSFYNNEISEKSEIFDDQFSVERPDGSNFTLKIRSTKLEDSAMYFCASRLAEAFFGQGTRLTVV.

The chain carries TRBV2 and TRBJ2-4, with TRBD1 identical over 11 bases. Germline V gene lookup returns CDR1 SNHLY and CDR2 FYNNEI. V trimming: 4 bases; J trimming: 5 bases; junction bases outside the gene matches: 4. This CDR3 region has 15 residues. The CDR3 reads CASSVDRGPENIQYF. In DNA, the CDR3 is TGTGCCAGCAGTGTGGACAGGGGGCCGGAAAACATTCAGTACTTC.

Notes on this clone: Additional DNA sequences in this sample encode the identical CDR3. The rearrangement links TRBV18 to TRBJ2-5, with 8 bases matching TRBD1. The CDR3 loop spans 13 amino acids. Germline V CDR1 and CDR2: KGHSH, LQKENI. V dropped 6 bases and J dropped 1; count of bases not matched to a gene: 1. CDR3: CASSGTGQETQYF. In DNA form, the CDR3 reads TGTGCCAGCTCCGGGACAGGCCAAGAGACCCAGTACTTC.